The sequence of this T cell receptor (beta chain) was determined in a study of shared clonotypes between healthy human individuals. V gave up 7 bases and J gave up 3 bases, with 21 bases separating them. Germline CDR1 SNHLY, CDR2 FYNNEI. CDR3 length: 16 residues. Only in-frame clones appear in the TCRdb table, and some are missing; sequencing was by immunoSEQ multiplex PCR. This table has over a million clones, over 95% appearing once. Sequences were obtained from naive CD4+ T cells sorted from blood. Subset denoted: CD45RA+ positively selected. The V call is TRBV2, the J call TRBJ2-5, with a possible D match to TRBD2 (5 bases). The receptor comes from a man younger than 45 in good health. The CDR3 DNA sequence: TGTGCCAGCACCAAGTCAAGGCTAGCTGATAAAGAGACCCAGTACTTC. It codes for CASTKSRLADKETQYF.